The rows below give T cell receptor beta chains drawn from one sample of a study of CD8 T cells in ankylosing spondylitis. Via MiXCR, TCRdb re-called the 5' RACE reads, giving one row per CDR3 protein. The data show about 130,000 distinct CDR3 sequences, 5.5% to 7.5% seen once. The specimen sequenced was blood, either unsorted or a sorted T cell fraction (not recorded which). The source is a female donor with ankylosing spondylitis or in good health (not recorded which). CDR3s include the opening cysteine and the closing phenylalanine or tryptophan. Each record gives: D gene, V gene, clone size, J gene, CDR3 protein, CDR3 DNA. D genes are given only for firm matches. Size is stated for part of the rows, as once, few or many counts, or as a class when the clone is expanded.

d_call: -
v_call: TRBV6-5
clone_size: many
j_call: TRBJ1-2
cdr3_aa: CASSSQGRTGYTF
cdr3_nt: TGTGCCAGCAGTTCTCAAGGGCGGACAGGCTACACCTTC

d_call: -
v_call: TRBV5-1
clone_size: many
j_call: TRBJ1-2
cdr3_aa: CASSPDNEGYYGYTF
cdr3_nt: TGCGCCAGCAGCCCTGACAATGAGGGCTACTATGGCTACACCTTC

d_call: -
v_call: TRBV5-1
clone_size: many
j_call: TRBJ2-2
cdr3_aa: CASSLDSPTGELFF
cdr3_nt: TGCGCCAGCAGCTTGGACAGCCCCACCGGGGAGCTGTTTTTT

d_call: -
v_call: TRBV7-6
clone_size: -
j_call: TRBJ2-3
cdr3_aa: CASSRRGADTQYF
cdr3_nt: TGTGCCAGCTCGAGGAGGGGCGCAGATACGCAGTATTTT

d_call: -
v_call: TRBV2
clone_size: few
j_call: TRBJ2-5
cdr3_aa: CASPGARGAGETQYF
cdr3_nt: TGTGCCAGCCCGGGGGCCAGGGGGGCCGGGGAGACCCAGTACTTC

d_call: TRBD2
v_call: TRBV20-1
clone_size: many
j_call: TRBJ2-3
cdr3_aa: CSARAGASGGRTDTQYF
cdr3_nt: TGCAGTGCTAGAGCCGGTGCTAGCGGGGGACGCACAGATACGCAGTATTTT

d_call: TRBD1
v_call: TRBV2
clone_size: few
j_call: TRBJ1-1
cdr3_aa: CASSLDRTNTEAFF
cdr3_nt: TGTGCCAGCAGTTTGGACAGGACGAACACTGAAGCTTTCTTT

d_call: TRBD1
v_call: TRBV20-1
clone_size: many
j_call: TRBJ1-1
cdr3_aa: CSALSGQGVNTEAFF
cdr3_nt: TGCAGTGCTTTGAGCGGACAGGGGGTGAACACTGAAGCTTTCTTT

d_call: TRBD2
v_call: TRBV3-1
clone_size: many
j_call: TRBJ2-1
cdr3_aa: CASSRDKGLAGSNEQFF
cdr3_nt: TGTGCCAGCAGCCGAGACAAGGGACTAGCGGGATCTAATGAGCAGTTCTTC

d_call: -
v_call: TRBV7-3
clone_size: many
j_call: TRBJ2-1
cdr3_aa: CASSPKGGRFSEQFF
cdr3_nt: TGTGCCAGCAGCCCGAAGGGGGGGCGATTCAGTGAGCAGTTCTTC

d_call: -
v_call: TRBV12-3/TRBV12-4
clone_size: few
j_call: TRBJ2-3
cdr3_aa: CASSYRQADTQYF
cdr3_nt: TGTGCCAGCAGTTATCGACAGGCAGATACGCAGTATTTT

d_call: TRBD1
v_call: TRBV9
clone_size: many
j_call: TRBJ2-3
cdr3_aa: CASSVVAGGRADTQYF
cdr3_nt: TGTGCCAGCAGCGTAGTGGCAGGGGGTCGGGCAGATACGCAGTATTTT

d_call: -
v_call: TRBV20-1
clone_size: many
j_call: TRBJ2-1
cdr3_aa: CSASVAPSYNEQFF
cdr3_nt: TGCAGTGCTAGTGTCGCTCCCTCCTACAATGAGCAGTTCTTC

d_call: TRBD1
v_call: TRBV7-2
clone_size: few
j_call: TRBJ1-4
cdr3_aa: CASSSYRGLGEKLFF
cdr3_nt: TGTGCCAGCAGCTCCTACAGGGGGCTAGGGGAAAAACTGTTTTTT

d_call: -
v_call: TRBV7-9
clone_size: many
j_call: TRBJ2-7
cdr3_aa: CASSLAGPGVLHEQYF
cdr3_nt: TGTGCCAGCAGCTTAGCGGGGCCAGGAGTACTTCACGAGCAGTACTTC

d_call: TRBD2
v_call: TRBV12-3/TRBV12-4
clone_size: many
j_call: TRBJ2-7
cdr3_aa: CASGRGYEQYF
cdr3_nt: TGTGCCAGCGGGAGGGGCTACGAGCAGTACTTC

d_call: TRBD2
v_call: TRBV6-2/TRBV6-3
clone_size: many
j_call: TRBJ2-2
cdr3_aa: CASRTPAGPHTGELFF
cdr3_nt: TGTGCCAGCAGGACCCCAGCGGGACCCCACACCGGGGAGCTGTTTTTT

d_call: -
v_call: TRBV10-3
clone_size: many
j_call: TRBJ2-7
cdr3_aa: CAISVGGTEPYEQYF
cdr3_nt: TGTGCCATCAGTGTAGGCGGGACAGAGCCCTACGAGCAGTACTTC

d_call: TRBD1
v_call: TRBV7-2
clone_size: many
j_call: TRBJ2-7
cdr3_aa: CASRRAGQGNEQYF
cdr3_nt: TGTGCCAGCAGGCGGGCGGGACAGGGCAACGAGCAGTACTTC

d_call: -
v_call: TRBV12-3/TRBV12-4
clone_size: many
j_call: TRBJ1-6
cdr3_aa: CASSSKTYNSPLHF
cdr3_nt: TGTGCCAGCAGCTCCAAGACCTATAATTCACCCCTCCACTTT

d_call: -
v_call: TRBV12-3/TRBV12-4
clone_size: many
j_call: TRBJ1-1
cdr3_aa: CASSLESVYTEAFF
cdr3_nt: TGTGCCAGCAGTTTAGAGTCAGTTTACACTGAAGCTTTCTTT

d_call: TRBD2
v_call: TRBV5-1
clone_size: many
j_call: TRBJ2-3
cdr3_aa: CASSYRLAGGTDTQYF
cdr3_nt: TGCGCCAGCAGCTATAGACTAGCGGGGGGAACAGATACGCAGTATTTT

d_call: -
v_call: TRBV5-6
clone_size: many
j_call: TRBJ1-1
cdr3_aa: CASRHGGELNTEAFF
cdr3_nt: TGTGCCAGCAGACACGGGGGGGAACTGAACACTGAAGCTTTCTTT

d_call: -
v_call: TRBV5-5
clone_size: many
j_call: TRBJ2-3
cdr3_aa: CASSLTRLSTDTQYF
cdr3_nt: TGTGCCAGCAGCTTGACCCGTCTCAGCACAGATACGCAGTATTTT

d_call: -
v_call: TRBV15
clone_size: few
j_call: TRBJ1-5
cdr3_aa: CATSPDNHQPQHF
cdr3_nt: TGTGCCACCAGCCCTGACAACCATCAGCCCCAGCATTTT

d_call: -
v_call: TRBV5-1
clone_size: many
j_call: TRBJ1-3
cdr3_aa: CASSSSSARSGNTIYF
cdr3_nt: TGCGCCAGCAGCTCATCTTCGGCCCGCTCTGGAAACACCATATATTTT

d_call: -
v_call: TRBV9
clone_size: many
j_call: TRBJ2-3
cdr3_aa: CASSVLGADTQYF
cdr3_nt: TGTGCCAGCAGCGTCCTCGGTGCAGATACGCAGTATTTT

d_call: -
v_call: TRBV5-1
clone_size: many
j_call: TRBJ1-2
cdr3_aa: CASSLQNYGYTF
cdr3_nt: TGCGCCAGCAGCTTACAGAACTATGGCTACACCTTC

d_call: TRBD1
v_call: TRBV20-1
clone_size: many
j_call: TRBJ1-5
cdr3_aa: CSAWDSRTNQPQHF
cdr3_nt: TGCAGTGCCTGGGACAGTCGGACCAATCAGCCCCAGCATTTT

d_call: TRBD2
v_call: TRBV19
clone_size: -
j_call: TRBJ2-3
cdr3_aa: CASSLLPGLADTDTQYF
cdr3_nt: TGTGCCAGTAGTCTCCTCCCGGGACTAGCGGACACAGATACGCAGTATTTT

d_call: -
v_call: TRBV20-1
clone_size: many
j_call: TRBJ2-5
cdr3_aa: CSATPDLGQEGETQYF
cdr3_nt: TGCAGTGCTACCCCAGATCTCGGGCAGGAGGGTGAGACCCAGTACTTC

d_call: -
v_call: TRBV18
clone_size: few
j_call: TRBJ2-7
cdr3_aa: CASSPGRDSEQYF
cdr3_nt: TGTGCCAGCTCACCCGGCCGGGACTCCGAGCAGTACTTC

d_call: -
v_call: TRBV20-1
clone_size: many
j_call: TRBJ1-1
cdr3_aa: CSAREAGKNTEAFF
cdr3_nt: TGCAGTGCTAGAGAAGCGGGGAAAAACACTGAAGCTTTCTTT

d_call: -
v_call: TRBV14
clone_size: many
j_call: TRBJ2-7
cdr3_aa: CASSHRVTTYEQYF
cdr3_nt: TGTGCCAGCAGCCATCGAGTCACTACCTACGAGCAGTACTTC

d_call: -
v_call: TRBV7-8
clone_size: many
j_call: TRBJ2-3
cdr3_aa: CASSPARGTDTQYF
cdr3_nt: TGTGCCAGCAGCCCCGCCCGGGGCACAGATACGCAGTATTTT

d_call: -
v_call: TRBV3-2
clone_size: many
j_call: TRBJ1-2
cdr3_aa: CASSPQLTPGYGYTF
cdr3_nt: TGTGCCAGCAGCCCTCAGCTAACCCCAGGCTATGGCTACACCTTC

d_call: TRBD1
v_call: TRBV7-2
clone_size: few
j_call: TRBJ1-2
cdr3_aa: CASSAGTGLTYGYTF
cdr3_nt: TGTGCCAGCAGCGCCGGGACAGGCTTAACCTATGGCTACACCTTC

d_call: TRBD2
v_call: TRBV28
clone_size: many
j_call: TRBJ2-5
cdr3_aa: CASSLWTSGGRETQYF
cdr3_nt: TGTGCCAGCAGTTTATGGACTAGCGGGGGTCGGGAGACCCAGTACTTC

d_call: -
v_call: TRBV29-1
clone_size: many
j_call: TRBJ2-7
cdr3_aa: CSVEVSSSYEQYF
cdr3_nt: TGCAGCGTTGAAGTGTCGAGCTCCTACGAGCAGTACTTC

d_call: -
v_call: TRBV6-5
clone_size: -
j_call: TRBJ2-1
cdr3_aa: CASSYSRTSNEQFF
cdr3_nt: TGTGCCAGCAGTTACTCTAGGACGTCCAATGAGCAGTTCTTC

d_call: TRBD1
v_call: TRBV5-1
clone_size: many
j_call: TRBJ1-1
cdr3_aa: CASSSPYRGTEAFF
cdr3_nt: TGCGCCAGCAGCTCTCCATACAGGGGCACTGAAGCTTTCTTT

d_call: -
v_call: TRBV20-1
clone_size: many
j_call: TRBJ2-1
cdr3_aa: CSASLSYNEQFF
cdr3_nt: TGCAGTGCTAGTCTCTCCTACAATGAGCAGTTCTTC

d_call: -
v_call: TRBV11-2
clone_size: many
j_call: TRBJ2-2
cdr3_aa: CASISGTVNTGELFF
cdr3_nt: TGTGCCAGCATATCCGGGACGGTGAACACCGGGGAGCTGTTTTTT

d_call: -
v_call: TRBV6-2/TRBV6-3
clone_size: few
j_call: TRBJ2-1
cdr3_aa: CASRSSPGRQWLENEQFF
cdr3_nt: TGTGCCAGCAGAAGCTCTCCGGGACGGCAATGGCTTGAAAATGAGCAGTTCTTC

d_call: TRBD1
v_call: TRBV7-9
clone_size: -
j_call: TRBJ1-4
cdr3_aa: CASSQSGQSEKLFF
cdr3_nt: TGTGCCAGCAGCCAATCGGGACAGTCTGAAAAACTGTTTTTT